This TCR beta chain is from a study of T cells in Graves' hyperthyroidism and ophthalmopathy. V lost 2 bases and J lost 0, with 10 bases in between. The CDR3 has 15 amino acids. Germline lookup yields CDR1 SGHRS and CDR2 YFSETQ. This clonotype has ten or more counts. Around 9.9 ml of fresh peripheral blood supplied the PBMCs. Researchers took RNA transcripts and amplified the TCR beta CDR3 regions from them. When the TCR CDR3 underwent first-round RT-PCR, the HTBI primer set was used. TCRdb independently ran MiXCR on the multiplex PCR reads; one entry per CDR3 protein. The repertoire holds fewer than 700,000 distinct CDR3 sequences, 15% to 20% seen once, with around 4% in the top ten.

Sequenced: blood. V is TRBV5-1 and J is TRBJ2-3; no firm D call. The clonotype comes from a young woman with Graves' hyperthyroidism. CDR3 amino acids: CASSFRASSTDTQYF. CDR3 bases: TGCGCCAGCAGCTTTCGAGCGTCGAGCACAGATACGCAGTATTTT.